This T cell receptor beta chain originates from a study of blood T cell repertoires in COVID-19. The table came from immunoSEQ multiplex PCR; TCRdb's copy has only in-frame clones and leaves some out. The sample shows hundreds of thousands of clones, approximately 90% of them seen only once. Recovered participants had two consecutive negative NP/OP PCR tests, healthcare professional clearance, or symptom resolution. This TCR derives from a woman younger than 30 who had recovered from COVID-19. Source material: PBMCs or T cells enriched from blood (not recorded which).

CDR3 protein: CASSYSGTVGEKLFF. Written as DNA, the CDR3 is TGTGCCAGCAGTTACTCGGGGACAGTAGGTGAAAAACTGTTTTTT. The V call is TRBV6-2 or TRBV6-3, the J call TRBJ1-4, with 7 bases fitting TRBD1. With 0 bases clipped from V and 7 bases from J, the junction kept 5 bases outside the gene matches. The CDR3 is 15 residues long. The germline gives CDR1 MNHEY, CDR2 SVGEGT.